Presented here are 20 T cell receptor beta chains from one specimen sequenced in a study of shared clonotypes between healthy human individuals. Only in-frame clones appear in the TCRdb table, and some are missing; sequencing was by immunoSEQ multiplex PCR. The data show approximately 470,000 clones, with 60% to 80% seen just once and approximately 12% held by the top ten. The material sequenced was PBMCs. The source of these receptors is a woman between 40 and 50 years old in good health. Some clones in this sample may be carry-over from other donors' samples.

This sequence joins TRBV5-6 and TRBJ2-5; the match to TRBD1 covers 8 bases. The germline V gene encodes CDR1 SGHDT and CDR2 YYEEEE. CDR3 length equals 15 residues. V shed 1 base and J 2 bases; nucleotides not matched to a gene: 4. The CDR3 spells CASSLRRGRQETQYF. CDR3 nucleotides: TGTGCCAGCAGCTTGCGCAGGGGGCGGCAAGAGACCCAGTACTTC.

The J gene is TRBJ1-1, the V gene TRBV5-6, with D possibly TRBD1 on 5 matching bases. Trimming left V 3 bases short and J 1 base short, with 7 bases between. The germline V gene encodes CDR1 SGHDT and CDR2 YYEEEE. The length of the CDR3 is 13 residues. This chain's CDR3 is CASSSGPNTEAFF. The CDR3 DNA sequence: TGTGCCAGCAGCTCAGGGCCGAACACTGAAGCTTTCTTT.

In regard to this clone: With a far larger clone one base away, a read error is the likely cause. The chain has TRBV7-3 and TRBJ2-6; the D is unclear. The CDR3 runs to 15 residues. Trimming cost V 2 bases and J 0 bases, with 5 bases left between them. Germline values: CDR1 SGHTA, CDR2 FQGTGA. CDR3 sequence (DNA): TGTGCCAGCAGCTTAGTTCTCTCTGGGGCCAACGTCCTGACTTTC. Residues: CASSLVLSGANVLTF.

The chain uses TRBV5-5 and TRBJ2-1; TRBD2 matches 12 bases. The germline V gene has CDR1 SGHKS and CDR2 YYEKEE (reference sequence). The J segment lost 7 bases and the V segment lost 5 bases, leaving 7 bases of the junction unmatched. This CDR3 comprises 15 residues. CDR3 protein: CASRLTSGSANEQFF. CDR3 bases: TGTGCCAGCAGACTGACTAGCGGGAGTGCAAATGAGCAGTTCTTC.

The chain uses TRBV15 and TRBJ2-6; D not certain. The germline V and J ends were trimmed by 0 bases and 2 bases, with 14 bases remaining between them. This CDR3 contains 18 residues. Germline-derived CDR1 and CDR2 are LNHNV and YYDKDF (reference sequence). This CDR3 reads CATSRDPSRMAGANVLTF. The CDR3 nucleotides are TGTGCCACCAGCAGAGATCCCAGCCGGATGGCTGGGGCCAACGTCCTGACTTTC.

The sample holds one count of this clone. V usage is TRBV5-1 and J usage is TRBJ2-3, with D possibly matching TRBD2 (6 bases). V was pared by 4 bases and J by 5 bases, with 17 bases between. The CDR3 contains 15 residues. Germline V gene lookup returns CDR1 SGHRS and CDR2 YFSETQ. This CDR3 is CASSPAGRWEDTQYF. In nucleotides, the CDR3 is TGCGCCAGCAGCCCAGCGGGCCGTTGGGAAGATACGCAGTATTTT.

This clone was seen more than once but under ten times. The chain has TRBV11-2 and TRBJ1-3, with 7 bases that match TRBD1. The V gene's germline CDR1 is SGHAT and CDR2 FQNNGV. This CDR3 contains 16 residues. V shed 0 bases and J 2 bases; nucleotides not matched to a gene: 4. The CDR3: CASSLDLQGAGNTIYF. CDR3 DNA: TGTGCCAGCAGCTTAGATCTGCAGGGGGCTGGAAACACCATATATTTT.

This clone has a handful of counts. The same CDR3 is also encoded by other DNA sequences in this sample. The CDR3 here is CASSLPGANTGELFF. CDR3 in DNA: TGCGCCAGCAGCTTGCCCGGAGCGAACACCGGGGAGCTGTTTTTT. The J gene is TRBJ2-2, the V gene TRBV5-1, with D hard to call. The CDR3 runs 15 residues. In germline, CDR1 is SGHRS, CDR2 YFSETQ. The V gene lost 1 base and the J gene lost 0 bases, with 7 bases spanning the gap.

V and J are TRBV11-3 and TRBJ2-1; 9 nucleotides agree with TRBD1. CDR1 is SGHNT, CDR2 YENEEA, per germline. Trimming took 3 bases from V and 4 from J; bases not matched to a gene: 16. This CDR3 has 19 residues. The CDR3 sequence is CASSFSGQGVATGYNEQFF. The CDR3 DNA reads TGTGCCAGCAGCTTCTCGGGACAGGGTGTGGCGACGGGTTACAATGAGCAGTTCTTC. Full variable domain (outside the CDR3, taken from reference TRBV11-3 and TRBJ2-1): EAGVVQSPRYKIIEKKQPVAFWCNPISGHNTLYWYLQNLGQGPELLIRYENEEAVDDSQLPKDRFSAERLKGVDSTLKIQPAELGDSAVYLCASSFSGQGVATGYNEQFFGPGTRLTVL.

The chain uses TRBV29-1 and TRBJ1-1; D is possibly TRBD1 (5 bases). Germline lookup yields CDR1 SQVTM and CDR2 ANQGSEA. The CDR3 loop spans 14 amino acids. V was trimmed by 0 bases and J by 5 bases, leaving 13 bases between them. The CDR3 loop is CSVEDWRGGTEAFF. Here the CDR3 DNA reads TGCAGCGTTGAAGATTGGCGGGGGGGAACTGAAGCTTTCTTT.

V and J are TRBV10-3 and TRBJ2-3; TRBD2 aligns across 12 bases. V gave up 6 bases and J gave up 6 bases; unmatched junction bases: 10. The CDR3 totals 16 residues. Germline V CDR1 and CDR2: ENHRY, SYGVKD. The CDR3: CAISGTTSGRYDTQYF. The CDR3, as DNA: TGTGCCATCAGCGGGACCACTAGCGGGAGGTATGATACGCAGTATTTT.

CDR3 region: CASSEGTGVGETQYF. The CDR3 DNA sequence: TGTGCCAGCAGTGAGGGGACAGGGGTGGGAGAGACCCAGTACTTC. V is TRBV2 and J is TRBJ2-5; 10 bases line up with TRBD1. The CDR3 sequence is 15 residues long. Trimming cost V 3 bases and J 4 bases; bases outside gene matches: 5. CDR1 and CDR2 (germline): SNHLY, FYNNEI.

This chain connects TRBV30 to TRBJ2-7; D is perhaps TRBD2 (6 bases). V lost 1 base to trimming and J lost 12 bases, with 16 bases between them. Germline assignment: CDR1 GTSNPN and CDR2 SVGIG (reference sequence). This CDR3 spans 12 amino acids. The CDR3 DNA follows: TGTGCCTGGAGTGATTGGCGGGAAAGAACGTACTTC. This encodes CAWSDWRERTYF. Drawing the rest from reference TRBV30 and TRBJ2-7, the complete variable domain is SQTIHQWPATLVQPVGSPLSLECTVEGTSNPNLYWYRQAAGRGLQLLFYSVGIGQISSEVPQNLSASRPQDRQFILSSKKLLLSDSGFYLCAWSDWRERTYFGPGTRLTVT.

This clone was detected a few times. V and J are TRBV28 and TRBJ2-7, with 11 bases fitting TRBD1. Germline trimming cut 5 bases from V and 3 bases from J; bases unmatched to any gene: 9. The germline V gene encodes CDR1 MDHEN and CDR2 SYDVKM. The CDR3 runs 16 residues. The CDR3 sequence is CASSAVGTGGLYEQYF. In DNA form, the CDR3 reads TGTGCCAGCAGTGCGGTCGGGACAGGGGGACTCTACGAGCAGTACTTC.

The chain employs TRBV5-5 and TRBJ2-2; possibly TRBD1 for D (6 bases). There are 16 residues in the CDR3. Germline V gene sequence: CDR1 SGHKS, CDR2 YYEKEE (reference sequence). Deletions cut 1 base from V and 1 base from J, with 11 bases between. CDR3 coding DNA: TGTGCCAGCAGCTTGAGGGGGACGCAGAACACCGGGGAGCTGTTTTTT. It is translated as CASSLRGTQNTGELFF.

CDR3 amino acids: CASSIGTGGGQPQHF. The CDR3 nucleotides read TGTGCCAGTAGTATAGGAACAGGGGGCGGTCAGCCCCAGCATTTT. V usage is TRBV19 and J usage is TRBJ1-5; TRBD1 matches at 9 bases. Germline assignment: CDR1 LNHDA and CDR2 SQIVND (reference sequence). Trimming cost V 1 base and J 6 bases; bases outside gene matches: 4. CDR3 size: 15 residues.

V is TRBV30 and J is TRBJ1-6; D might be TRBD1 (5 bases). The CDR3 totals 15 residues. Germline V lookup: CDR1 GTSNPN, CDR2 SVGIG (reference sequence). Trimming took 2 bases from V and 7 from J, leaving 15 bases between them. The CDR3 sequence: CAWSNPRRGNSPLHF. The DNA of the CDR3 is TGTGCCTGGAGTAACCCTCGGCGGGGGAATTCACCCCTCCACTTT. Filled out from reference TRBV30 and TRBJ1-6, the complete variable domain reads SQTIHQWPATLVQPVGSPLSLECTVEGTSNPNLYWYRQAAGRGLQLLFYSVGIGQISSEVPQNLSASRPQDRQFILSSKKLLLSDSGFYLCAWSNPRRGNSPLHFGNGTRLTVT.

The chain couples TRBV19 to TRBJ2-2; perhaps TRBD1 as D (5 bases). Germline lookup yields CDR1 LNHDA and CDR2 SQIVND (reference sequence). Trimming left V 3 bases short and J 0 bases short, with 8 bases between. The CDR3 is 15 residues long. Here the CDR3 DNA reads TGTGCCAGTAGTATGGGGCTAGCGAACACCGGGGAGCTGTTTTTT. The encoded protein is CASSMGLANTGELFF.

The V gene is TRBV30, the J gene TRBJ2-2; D uncertain. The germline V gene has CDR1 GTSNPN and CDR2 SVGIG (reference sequence). Trimming removed 0 bases at V and 6 bases at J, with 8 bases between. The CDR3 has 13 amino acids. This CDR3 is CAWSVARAGELFF. The CDR3 coding sequence is TGTGCCTGGAGTGTTGCGAGAGCCGGGGAGCTGTTTTTT.

The chain joins TRBV30 to TRBJ1-2, with D unresolved. The germline V gene has CDR1 GTSNPN and CDR2 SVGIG (reference sequence). The CDR3 loop spans 14 amino acids. The V gene lost 5 bases and the J gene lost 0 bases, with 13 bases spanning the gap. DNA for the CDR3: TGTGCCTGGTCCCCTGCAGTCACTAACTATGGCTACACCTTC. It encodes CAWSPAVTNYGYTF.